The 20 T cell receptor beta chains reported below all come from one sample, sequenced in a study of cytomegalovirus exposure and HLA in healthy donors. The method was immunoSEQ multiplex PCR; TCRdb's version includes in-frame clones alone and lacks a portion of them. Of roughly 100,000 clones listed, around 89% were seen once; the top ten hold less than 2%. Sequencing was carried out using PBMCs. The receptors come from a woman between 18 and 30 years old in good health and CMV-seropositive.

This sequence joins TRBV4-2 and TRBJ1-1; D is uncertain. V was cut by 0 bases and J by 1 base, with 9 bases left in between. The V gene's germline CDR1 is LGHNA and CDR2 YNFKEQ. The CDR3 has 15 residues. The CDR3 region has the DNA TGTGCCAGCAGCCAAGATTACGGGGAGAACACTGAAGCTTTCTTT. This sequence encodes CASSQDYGENTEAFF.

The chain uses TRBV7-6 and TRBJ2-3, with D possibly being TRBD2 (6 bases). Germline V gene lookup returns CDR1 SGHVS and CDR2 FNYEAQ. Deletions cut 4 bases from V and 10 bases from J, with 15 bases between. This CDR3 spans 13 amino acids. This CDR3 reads CASSSGGERAQYF. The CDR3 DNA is TGTGCCAGCAGCTCTGGCGGGGAAAGGGCGCAGTATTTT. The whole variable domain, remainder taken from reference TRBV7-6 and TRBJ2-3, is GAGVSQSPRYKVTKRGQDVALRCDPISGHVSLYWYRQALGQGPEFLTYFNYEAQQDKSGLPNDRFSAERPEGSISTLTIQRTEQRDSAMYRCASSSGGERAQYFGPGTRLTVL.

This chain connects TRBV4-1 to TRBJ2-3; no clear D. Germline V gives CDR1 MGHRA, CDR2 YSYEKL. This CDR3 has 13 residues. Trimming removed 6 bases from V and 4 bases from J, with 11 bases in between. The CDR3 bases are TGCGCCAGCAGTAGATCCTTGGCAGATACGCAGTATTTT. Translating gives CASSRSLADTQYF.

For the CDR3, the DNA is TGTGCCAGCAGCCAAAAAGGACTAGCGGGAGGCACAGATACGCAGTATTTT. Protein product: CASSQKGLAGGTDTQYF. The V gene is TRBV4-2, the J gene TRBJ2-3; 13 bases are shared with TRBD2. Germline V gives CDR1 LGHNA, CDR2 YNFKEQ. V gave up 2 bases and J gave up 1 base; unmatched junction bases: 3. The CDR3 loop spans 17 amino acids.

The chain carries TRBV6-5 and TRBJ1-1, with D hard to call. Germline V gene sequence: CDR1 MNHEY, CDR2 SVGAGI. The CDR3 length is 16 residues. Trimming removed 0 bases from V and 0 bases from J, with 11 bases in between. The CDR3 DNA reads TGTGCCAGCAGTTACTCTCCGCGGGGATTGAACACTGAAGCTTTCTTT. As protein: CASSYSPRGLNTEAFF.

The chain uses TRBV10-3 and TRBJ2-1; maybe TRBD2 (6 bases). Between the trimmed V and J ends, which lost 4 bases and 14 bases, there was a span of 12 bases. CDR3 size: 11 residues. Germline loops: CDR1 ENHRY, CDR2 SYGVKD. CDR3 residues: CAISAGGLKFF. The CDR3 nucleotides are TGTGCCATCAGTGCCGGGGGATTGAAGTTCTTC.

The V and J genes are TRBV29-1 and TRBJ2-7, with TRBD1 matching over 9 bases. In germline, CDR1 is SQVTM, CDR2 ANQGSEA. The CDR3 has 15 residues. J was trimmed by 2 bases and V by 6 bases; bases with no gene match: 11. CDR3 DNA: TGCAGCGTCGCAAAAGGACAGGGGAGGACCTACGAGCAGTACTTC. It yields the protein CSVAKGQGRTYEQYF.

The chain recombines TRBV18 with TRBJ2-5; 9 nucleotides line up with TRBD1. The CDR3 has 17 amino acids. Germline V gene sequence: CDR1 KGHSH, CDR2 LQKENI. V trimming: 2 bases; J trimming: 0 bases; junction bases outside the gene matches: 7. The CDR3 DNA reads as TGTGCCAGCTCACCATATTTAGGACAGGGGTACCAAGAGACCCAGTACTTC. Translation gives CASSPYLGQGYQETQYF.

The CDR3 DNA is TGTGCCAGCGAGCCGGGGACAGGGGGTGTTCAGCCCCAGCATTTT. Its translation is CASEPGTGGVQPQHF. The chain has TRBV6-1 and TRBJ1-5, with 11 bases that match TRBD1. CDR1 MNHNS and CDR2 SASEGT come from the germline V gene. The CDR3 length is 15 residues. Trimming at V came to 8 bases and at J to 6 bases, leaving 9 bases not matched to a gene.

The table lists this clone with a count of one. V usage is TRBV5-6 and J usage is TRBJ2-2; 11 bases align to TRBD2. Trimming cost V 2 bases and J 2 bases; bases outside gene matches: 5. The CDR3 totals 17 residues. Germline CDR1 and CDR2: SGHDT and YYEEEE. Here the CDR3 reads CASSFLAGGVNTGELFF. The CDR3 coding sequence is TGTGCCAGCAGCTTCCTAGCGGGGGGCGTTAACACCGGGGAGCTGTTTTTT.

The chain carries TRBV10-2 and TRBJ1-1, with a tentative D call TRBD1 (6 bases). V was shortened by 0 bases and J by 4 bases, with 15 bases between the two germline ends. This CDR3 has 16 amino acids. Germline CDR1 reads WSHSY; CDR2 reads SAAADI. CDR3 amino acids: CASSESSRGRGTEAFF. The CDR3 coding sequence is TGCGCCAGCAGTGAGTCAAGCAGGGGACGGGGCACTGAAGCTTTCTTT.

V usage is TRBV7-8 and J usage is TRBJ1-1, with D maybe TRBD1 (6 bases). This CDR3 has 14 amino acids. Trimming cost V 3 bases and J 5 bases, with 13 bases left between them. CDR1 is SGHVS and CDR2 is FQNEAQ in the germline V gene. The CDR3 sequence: CASSLTQGITEAFF. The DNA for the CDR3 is TGTGCCAGCAGCTTGACACAGGGTATAACTGAAGCTTTCTTT.

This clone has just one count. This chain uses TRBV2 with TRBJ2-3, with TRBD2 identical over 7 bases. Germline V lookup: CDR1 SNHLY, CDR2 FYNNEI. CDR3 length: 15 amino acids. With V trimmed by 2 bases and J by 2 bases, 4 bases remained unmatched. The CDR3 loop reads CASSESGDPTDTQYF. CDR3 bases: TGTGCCAGCAGTGAAAGCGGGGACCCCACAGATACGCAGTATTTT.

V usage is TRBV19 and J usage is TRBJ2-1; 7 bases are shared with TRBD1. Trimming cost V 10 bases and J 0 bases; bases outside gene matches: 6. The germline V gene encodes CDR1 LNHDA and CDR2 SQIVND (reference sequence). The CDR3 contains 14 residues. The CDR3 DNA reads TGTGCCACCTCCGGGGACAGCTCCTACAATGAGCAGTTCTTC. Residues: CATSGDSSYNEQFF. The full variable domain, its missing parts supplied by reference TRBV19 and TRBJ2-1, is DGGITQSPKYLFRKEGQNVTLSCEQNLNHDAMYWYRQDPGQGLRLIYYSQIVNDFQKGDIAEGYSVSREKKESFPLTVTSAQKNPTAFYLCATSGDSSYNEQFFGPGTRLTVL.

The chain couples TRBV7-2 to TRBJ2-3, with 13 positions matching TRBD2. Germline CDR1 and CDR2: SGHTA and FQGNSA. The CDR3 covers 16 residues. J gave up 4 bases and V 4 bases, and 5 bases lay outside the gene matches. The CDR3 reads CASSSLTSGGSDTQYF. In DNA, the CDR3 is TGTGCCAGCAGCTCGTTGACTAGCGGGGGGTCAGATACGCAGTATTTT.

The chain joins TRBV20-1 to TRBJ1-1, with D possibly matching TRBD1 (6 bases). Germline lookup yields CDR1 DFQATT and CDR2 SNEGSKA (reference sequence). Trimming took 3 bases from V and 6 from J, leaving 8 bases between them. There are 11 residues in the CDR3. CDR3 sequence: CSARGTPEAFF. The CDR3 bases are TGCAGTGCTAGGGGGACACCTGAAGCTTTCTTT.

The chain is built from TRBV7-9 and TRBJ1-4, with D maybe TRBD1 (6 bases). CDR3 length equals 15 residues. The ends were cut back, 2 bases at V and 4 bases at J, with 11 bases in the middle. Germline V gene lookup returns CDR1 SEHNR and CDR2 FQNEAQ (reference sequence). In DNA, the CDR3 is TGTGCCAGCAGCTTATCTACAGGGTATAATGAAAAACTGTTTTTT. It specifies CASSLSTGYNEKLFF.

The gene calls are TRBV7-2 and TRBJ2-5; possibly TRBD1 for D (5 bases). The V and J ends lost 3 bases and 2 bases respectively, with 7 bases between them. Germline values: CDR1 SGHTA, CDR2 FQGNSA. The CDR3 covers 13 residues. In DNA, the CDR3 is TGTGCCAGCAGCTTCCGACAGCAAGAGACCCAGTACTTC. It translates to CASSFRQQETQYF.

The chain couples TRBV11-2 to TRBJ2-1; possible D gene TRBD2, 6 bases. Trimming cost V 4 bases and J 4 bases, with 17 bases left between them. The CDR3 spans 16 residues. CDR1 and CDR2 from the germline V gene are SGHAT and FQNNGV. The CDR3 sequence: CASSYRPDGSYNEQFF. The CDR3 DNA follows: TGTGCCAGCAGCTACCGCCCTGACGGGAGTTACAATGAGCAGTTCTTC. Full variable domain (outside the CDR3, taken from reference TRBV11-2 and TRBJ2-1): EAGVAQSPRYKIIEKRQSVAFWCNPISGHATLYWYQQILGQGPKLLIQFQNNGVVDDSQLPKDRFSAERLKGVDSTLKIQPAKLEDSAVYLCASSYRPDGSYNEQFFGPGTRLTVL.

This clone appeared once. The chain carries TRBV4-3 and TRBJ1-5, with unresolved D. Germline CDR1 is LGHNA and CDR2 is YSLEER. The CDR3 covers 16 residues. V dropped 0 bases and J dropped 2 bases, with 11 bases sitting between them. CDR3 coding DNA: TGCGCCAGCAGCCAAGATCTTGGAACAGGCAATCAGCCCCAGCATTTT. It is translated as CASSQDLGTGNQPQHF.